The present entry profiles one T cell receptor beta chain with its context. Its antigen is unidentified. The entry originates in a study of molecular identifiers for immune sequencing clone quantification. The study, taken as a whole, reports: Barcodes shared by identical TCR molecules could lead to underestimated sizes of highly expanded clones.

TCRdb independently ran MiXCR on the PCR reads; one entry per CDR3 protein. The data show about 640,000 distinct CDR3 sequences, roughly 21% seen once. Naive CD8 sequencing libraries were generated from approximately 20,000 to 1,000,000 sorted cells, with 10%, 30% or 50% RNA as input. The sorting of naive CD8 T cells used the CD8+CD4-CCR7+CD45RA+ phenotype. The CDR3 is made up of 13 amino acids. V dropped 10 bases and J dropped 5 bases, with 15 bases sitting between them. Sequences were obtained from naive CD8+ T cells from blood, with Jurkat cell RNA spiked in. Stated subset: FACS-sorted CD8+CD4-CCR7+CD45RA+ naive T cells. The V gene is TRBV12-3 or TRBV12-4, the J gene TRBJ1-3; D not certain. This TCR was recovered from a human donor in good health. Some libraries in this study had Jurkat cell RNA spiked in. CDR3 sequence reads: CANTPVDRNTIYF. CDR3 sequence (DNA): TGTGCCAACACCCCCGTAGACCGAAACACCATATATTTT.